The clone carrying this TCR beta chain was picked up many times. The antigen is unknown. The sample is drawn from a study of Graves' ophthalmopathy and Graves' hyperthyroidism. In the study overall: Investigators collected peripheral blood at initial diagnosis, before any treatment was given. Study results and limitations: Blood repertoires reportedly contained most expanded thyroid clonotypes above 0.001 frequency.

Hyperthyroidism in these 18- to 65-year-old patients was newly diagnosed, lasting under 2 months. Diagnosis relied on clinical symptoms, serum thyroxine, TRAb, thyroid ultrasound and orbital computed tomography. V lost 5 bases and J lost 4, with 20 bases in between. The CDR3 runs to 16 residues. Transcripts of RNA were the source for amplifying TCR beta CDR3 regions. The authors performed first-round RT-PCR with HTBI primers and then a second-round multiplex PCR. TCRdb passed the multiplex PCR reads through MiXCR, listing each CDR3 protein once. The top ten hold 2.4% of the sample, which has a few hundred thousand distinct CDR3 sequences, about 15% seen once.

The chain recombines TRBV12-3 or TRBV12-4 with TRBJ1-2, with TRBD1 as a possible D gene (5 bases). This clonotype originated in an adult woman with stable Graves' hyperthyroidism. The sequenced material came from peripheral blood. The CDR3 region has the DNA TGTGCCAGCAGTCTTAGCGGGGGACGGGGAGGCTATGGCTACACCTTC. Translated: CASSLSGGRGGYGYTF.